This T cell receptor (beta chain) originates from a study of blood T cell repertoires in COVID-19. This CDR3 is 15 amino acids long. V was pared by 4 bases and J by 4 bases, with 15 bases between. From germline, CDR1 is SGHRS and CDR2 YFSETQ. Method: immunoSEQ multiplex PCR; TCRdb's copy keeps in-frame clones and lacks some. Of hundreds of thousands of clones detected, 80% to 90% appear once; the ten largest clones hold roughly 2.2%. The chain combines TRBV5-1 with TRBJ2-1, with D tentatively TRBD2 (5 bases). The sample consisted of peripheral blood. This TCR was sampled from a woman aged 45 to 65 with acute or convalescent COVID-19. This CDR3 is CASSPGSGNYNEQFF. CDR3 DNA: TGCGCCAGCAGCCCCGGATCCGGGAATTACAATGAGCAGTTCTTC.